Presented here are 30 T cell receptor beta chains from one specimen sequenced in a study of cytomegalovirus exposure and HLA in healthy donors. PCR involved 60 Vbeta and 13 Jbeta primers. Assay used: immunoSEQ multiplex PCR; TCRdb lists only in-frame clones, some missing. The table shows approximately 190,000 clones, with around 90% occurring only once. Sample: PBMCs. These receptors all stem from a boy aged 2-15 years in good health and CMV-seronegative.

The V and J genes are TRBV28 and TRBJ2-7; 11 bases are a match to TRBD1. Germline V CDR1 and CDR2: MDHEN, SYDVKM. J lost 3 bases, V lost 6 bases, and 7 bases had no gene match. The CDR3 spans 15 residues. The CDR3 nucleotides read TGTGCCAGCAGAGGGACAGGGGGTCGGTACTACGAGCAGTACTTC. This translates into CASRGTGGRYYEQYF.

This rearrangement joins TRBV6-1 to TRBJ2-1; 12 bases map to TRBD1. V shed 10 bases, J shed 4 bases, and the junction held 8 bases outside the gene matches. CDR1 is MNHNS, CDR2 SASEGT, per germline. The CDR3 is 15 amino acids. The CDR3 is CATTGTGGVYNEQFF. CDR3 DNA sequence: TGTGCCACCACCGGGACAGGGGGCGTATACAATGAGCAGTTCTTC.

CDR3 sequence: CASSLGDRALDTQYF. Here the CDR3 DNA reads TGTGCCAGCAGCCTGGGAGACAGGGCTTTAGATACGCAGTATTTT. The J gene is TRBJ2-3, the V gene TRBV5-4; TRBD1 agrees at 7 bases. Germline V gives CDR1 SGHNT, CDR2 YYREEE (reference sequence). The CDR3 contains 15 residues. Unmatched junction bases numbered 10, after V lost 4 bases and J lost 5 bases.

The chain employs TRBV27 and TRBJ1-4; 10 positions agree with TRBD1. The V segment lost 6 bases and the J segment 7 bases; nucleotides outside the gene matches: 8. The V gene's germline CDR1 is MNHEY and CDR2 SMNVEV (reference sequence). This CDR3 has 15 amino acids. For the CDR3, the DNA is TGTGCCAGCAGACCGTTCCGGGACAGGGGTGAAAAACTGTTTTTT. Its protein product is CASRPFRDRGEKLFF.

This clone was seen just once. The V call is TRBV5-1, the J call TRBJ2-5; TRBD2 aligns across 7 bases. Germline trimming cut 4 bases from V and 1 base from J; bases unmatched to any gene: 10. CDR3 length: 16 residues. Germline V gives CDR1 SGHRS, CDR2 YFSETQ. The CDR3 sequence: CASSQTGGGVQETQYF. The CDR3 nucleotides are TGCGCCAGCAGCCAAACCGGCGGGGGAGTCCAAGAGACCCAGTACTTC.

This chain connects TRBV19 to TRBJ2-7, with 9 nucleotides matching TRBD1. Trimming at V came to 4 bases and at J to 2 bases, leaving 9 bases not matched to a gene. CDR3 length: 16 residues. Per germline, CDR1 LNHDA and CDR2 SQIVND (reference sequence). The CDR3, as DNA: TGTGCCAGTAGTACCCTACCGGGACAGGGAACCTACGAGCAGTACTTC. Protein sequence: CASSTLPGQGTYEQYF. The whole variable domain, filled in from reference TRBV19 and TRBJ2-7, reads DGGITQSPKYLFRKEGQNVTLSCEQNLNHDAMYWYRQDPGQGLRLIYYSQIVNDFQKGDIAEGYSVSREKKESFPLTVTSAQKNPTAFYLCASSTLPGQGTYEQYFGPGTRLTVT.

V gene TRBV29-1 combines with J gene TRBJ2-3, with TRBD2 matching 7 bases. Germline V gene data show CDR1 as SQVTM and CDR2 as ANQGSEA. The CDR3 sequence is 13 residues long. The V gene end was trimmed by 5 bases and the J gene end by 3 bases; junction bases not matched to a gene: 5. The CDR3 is CSVREGGTDTQYF. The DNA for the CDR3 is TGCAGCGTTAGGGAGGGCGGGACAGATACGCAGTATTTT.

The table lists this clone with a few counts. CDR3 nucleotides: TGTGCCAGCTCACCCCTCCCCAACCCAGGAGCGGGGAATACCTACGAGCAGTACTTC. This codes for CASSPLPNPGAGNTYEQYF. J is TRBJ2-7 and V is TRBV18, with TRBD2 identical over 7 bases. The germline V gene encodes CDR1 KGHSH and CDR2 LQKENI. The ends lost 3 bases at V and 2 bases at J; junction bases unmatched: 19. The CDR3 totals 19 residues.

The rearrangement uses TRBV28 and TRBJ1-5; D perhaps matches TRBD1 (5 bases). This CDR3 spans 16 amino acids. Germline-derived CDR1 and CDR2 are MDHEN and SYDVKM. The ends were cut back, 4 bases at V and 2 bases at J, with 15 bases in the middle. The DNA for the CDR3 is TGTGCCAGCAGTTGGGACGGGAGGGGCCGCAATCAGCCCCAGCATTTT. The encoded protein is CASSWDGRGRNQPQHF.

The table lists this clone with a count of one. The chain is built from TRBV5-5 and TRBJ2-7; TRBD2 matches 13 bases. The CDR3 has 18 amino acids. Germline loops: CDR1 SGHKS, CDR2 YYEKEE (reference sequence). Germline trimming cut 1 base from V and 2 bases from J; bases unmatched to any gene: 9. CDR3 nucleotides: TGTGCCAGCAGCTTGACAAGCCCCGGGACTAGCGGGACCTACGAGCAGTACTTC. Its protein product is CASSLTSPGTSGTYEQYF.

The CDR3 DNA reads TGTGCCAGTAGTCGTCCTAGCACAGATACGCAGTATTTT. Its protein is CASSRPSTDTQYF. This sequence joins TRBV19 and TRBJ2-3; D not resolved. V lost 5 bases and J 0 bases, leaving 6 bases between the germline ends. The CDR3 is 13 residues long. Per germline, CDR1 LNHDA and CDR2 SQIVND (reference sequence). The full variable domain, in which reference TRBV19 and TRBJ2-3 provide the parts outside the CDR3, is DGGITQSPKYLFRKEGQNVTLSCEQNLNHDAMYWYRQDPGQGLRLIYYSQIVNDFQKGDIAEGYSVSREKKESFPLTVTSAQKNPTAFYLCASSRPSTDTQYFGPGTRLTVL.

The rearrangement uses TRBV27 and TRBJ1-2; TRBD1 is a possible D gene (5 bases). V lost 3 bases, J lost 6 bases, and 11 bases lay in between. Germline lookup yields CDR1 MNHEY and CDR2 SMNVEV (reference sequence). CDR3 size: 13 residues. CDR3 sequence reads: CASSLSGRDGYTF. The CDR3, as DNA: TGTGCCAGCAGTTTGTCAGGGAGGGATGGCTACACCTTC.

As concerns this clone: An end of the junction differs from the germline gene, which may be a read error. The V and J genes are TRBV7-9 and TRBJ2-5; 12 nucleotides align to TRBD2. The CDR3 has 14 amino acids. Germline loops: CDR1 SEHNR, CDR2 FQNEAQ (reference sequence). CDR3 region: CSSSETSGRETQYF. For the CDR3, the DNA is TGTTCCAGCAGCGAAACTAGCGGGAGGGAGACCCAGTACTTC.

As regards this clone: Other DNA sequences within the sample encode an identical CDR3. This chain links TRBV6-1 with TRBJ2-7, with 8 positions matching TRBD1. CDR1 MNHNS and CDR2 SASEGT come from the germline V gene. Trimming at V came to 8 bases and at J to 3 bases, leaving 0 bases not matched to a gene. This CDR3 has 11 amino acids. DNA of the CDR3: TGTGCCAGCGGACAGGGCTACGAGCAGTACTTC. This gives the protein CASGQGYEQYF.

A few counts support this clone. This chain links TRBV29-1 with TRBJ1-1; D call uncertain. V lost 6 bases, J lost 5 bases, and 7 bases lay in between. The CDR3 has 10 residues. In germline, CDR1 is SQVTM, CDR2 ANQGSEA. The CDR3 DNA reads TGCAGCGTGAGAGGGACTGAAGCTTTCTTT. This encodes CSVRGTEAFF.

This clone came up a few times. CDR3 DNA: TGCGCCAGCAGTGGACAGAGGTCCTACGAGCAGTACTTC. Its protein is CASSGQRSYEQYF. The chain combines TRBV4-1 with TRBJ2-7; the D gene is possibly TRBD1 (6 bases). This CDR3 contains 13 residues. Germline V CDR1 and CDR2: MGHRA, YSYEKL. V lost 6 bases, J lost 1 base, and 10 bases lay in between.

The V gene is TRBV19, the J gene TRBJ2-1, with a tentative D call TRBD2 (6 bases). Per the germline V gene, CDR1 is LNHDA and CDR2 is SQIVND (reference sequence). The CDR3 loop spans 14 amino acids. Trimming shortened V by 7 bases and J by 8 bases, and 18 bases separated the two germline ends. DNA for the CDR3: TGTGCCAGTAAGGAGGGCGGACCCTTCGATGAGCAGTTCTTC. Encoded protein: CASKEGGPFDEQFF.

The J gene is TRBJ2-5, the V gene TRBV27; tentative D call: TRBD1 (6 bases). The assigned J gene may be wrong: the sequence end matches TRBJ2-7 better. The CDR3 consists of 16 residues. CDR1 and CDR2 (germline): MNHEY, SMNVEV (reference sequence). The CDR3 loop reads CASRTPQGRISYEQYF. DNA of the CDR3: TGTGCCAGCAGAACACCACAGGGTCGGATCTCCTACGAGCAGTACTTC.

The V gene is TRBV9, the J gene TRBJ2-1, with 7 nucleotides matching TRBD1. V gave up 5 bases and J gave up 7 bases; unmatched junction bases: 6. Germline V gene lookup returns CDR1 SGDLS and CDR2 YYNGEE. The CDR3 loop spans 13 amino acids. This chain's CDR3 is CASRPPTGNEQFF. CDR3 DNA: TGTGCCAGCAGGCCCCCGACAGGGAATGAGCAGTTCTTC. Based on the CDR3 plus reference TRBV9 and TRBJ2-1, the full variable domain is DSGVTQTPKHLITATGQRVTLRCSPRSGDLSVYWYQQSLDQGLQFLIQYYNGEERAKGNILERFSAQQFPDLHSELNLSSLELGDSALYFCASRPPTGNEQFFGPGTRLTVL.

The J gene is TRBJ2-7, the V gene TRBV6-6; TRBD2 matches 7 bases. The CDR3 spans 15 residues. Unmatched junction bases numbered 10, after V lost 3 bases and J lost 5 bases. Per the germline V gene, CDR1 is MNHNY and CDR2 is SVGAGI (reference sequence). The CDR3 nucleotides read TGTGCCAGCAGTTATGCGACTAGCAGGTTCGACGAGCAGTACTTC. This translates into CASSYATSRFDEQYF.

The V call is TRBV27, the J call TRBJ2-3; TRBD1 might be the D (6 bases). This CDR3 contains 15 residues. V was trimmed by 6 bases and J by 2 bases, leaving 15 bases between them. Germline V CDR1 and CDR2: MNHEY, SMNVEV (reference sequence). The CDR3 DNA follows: TGTGCCAGCAGGACCGCGCGGACAGTCACAGATACGCAGTATTTT. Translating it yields CASRTARTVTDTQYF.

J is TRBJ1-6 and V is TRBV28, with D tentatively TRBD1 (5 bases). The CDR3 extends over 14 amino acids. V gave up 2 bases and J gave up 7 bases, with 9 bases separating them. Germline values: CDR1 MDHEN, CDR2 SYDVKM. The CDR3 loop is CASSLIRVNSPLHF. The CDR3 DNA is TGTGCCAGCAGTTTAATCAGGGTCAATTCACCCCTCCACTTT.

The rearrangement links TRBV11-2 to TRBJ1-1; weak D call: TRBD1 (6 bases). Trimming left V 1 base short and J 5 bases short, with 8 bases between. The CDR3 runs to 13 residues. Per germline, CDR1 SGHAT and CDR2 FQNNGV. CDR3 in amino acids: CASSLAGVTEAFF. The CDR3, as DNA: TGTGCCAGCAGCTTAGCAGGGGTGACTGAAGCTTTCTTT.

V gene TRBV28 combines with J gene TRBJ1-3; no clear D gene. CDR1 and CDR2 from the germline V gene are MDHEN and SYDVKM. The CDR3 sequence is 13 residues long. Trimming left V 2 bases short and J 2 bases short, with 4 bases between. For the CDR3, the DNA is TGTGCCAGCAGTTTAGTAGCTGGAAACACCATATATTTT. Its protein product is CASSLVAGNTIYF.

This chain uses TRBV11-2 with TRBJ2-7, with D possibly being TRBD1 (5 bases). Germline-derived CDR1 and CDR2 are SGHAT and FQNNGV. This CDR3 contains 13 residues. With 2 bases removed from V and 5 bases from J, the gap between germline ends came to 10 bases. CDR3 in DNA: TGTGCCAGCAGCTTACGCAGGGCGGACGAGCAGTACTTC. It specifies CASSLRRADEQYF.

CDR3 bases: TGCGCCAGCAGCTTGGGACAAAGCTCCAATTCACCCCTCCACTTT. It specifies CASSLGQSSNSPLHF. The chain couples TRBV5-1 to TRBJ1-6; D is unclear. Germline V gene data show CDR1 as SGHRS and CDR2 as YFSETQ. The V end was cut by 0 bases, the J end by 7 bases, with 11 bases between. The CDR3 is 15 amino acids.

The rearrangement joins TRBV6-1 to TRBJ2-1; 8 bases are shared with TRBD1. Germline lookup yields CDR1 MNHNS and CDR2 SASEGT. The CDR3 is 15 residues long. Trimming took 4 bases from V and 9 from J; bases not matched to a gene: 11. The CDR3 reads CASSVSPTGGGEQFF. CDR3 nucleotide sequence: TGTGCCAGCAGTGTTAGCCCCACAGGGGGTGGTGAGCAGTTCTTC.

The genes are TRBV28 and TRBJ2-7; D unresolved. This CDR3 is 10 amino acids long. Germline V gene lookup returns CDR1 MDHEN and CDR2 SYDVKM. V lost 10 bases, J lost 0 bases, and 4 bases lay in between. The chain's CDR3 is CAIGSYEQYF. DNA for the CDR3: TGTGCCATCGGCTCCTACGAGCAGTACTTC.

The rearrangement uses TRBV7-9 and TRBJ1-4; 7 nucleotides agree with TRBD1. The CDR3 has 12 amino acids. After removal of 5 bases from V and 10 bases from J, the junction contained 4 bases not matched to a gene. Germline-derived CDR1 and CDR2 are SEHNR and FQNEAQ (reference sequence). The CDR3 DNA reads TGTGCCAGCAGCCCGGGACAGCTAAAACTGTTTTTT. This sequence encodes CASSPGQLKLFF.

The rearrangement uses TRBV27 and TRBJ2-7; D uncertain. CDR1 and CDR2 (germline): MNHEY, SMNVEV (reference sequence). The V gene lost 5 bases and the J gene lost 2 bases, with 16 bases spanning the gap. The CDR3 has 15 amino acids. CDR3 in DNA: TGTGCCAGCAGTCAGAAACACCGTGAAACCTACGAGCAGTACTTC. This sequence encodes CASSQKHRETYEQYF.